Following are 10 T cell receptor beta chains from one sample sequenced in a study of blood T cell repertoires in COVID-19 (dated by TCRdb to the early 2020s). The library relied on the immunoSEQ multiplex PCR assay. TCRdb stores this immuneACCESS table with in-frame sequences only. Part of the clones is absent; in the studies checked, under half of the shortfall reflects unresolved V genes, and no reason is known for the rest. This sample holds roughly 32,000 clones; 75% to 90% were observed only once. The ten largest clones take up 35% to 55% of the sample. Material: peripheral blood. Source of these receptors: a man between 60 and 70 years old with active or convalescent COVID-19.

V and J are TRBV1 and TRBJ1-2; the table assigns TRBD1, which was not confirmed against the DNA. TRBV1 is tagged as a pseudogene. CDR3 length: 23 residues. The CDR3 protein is CTSSQGLVVRGPWKTSSNYGYTF. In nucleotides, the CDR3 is TGCACCAGCAGCCAAGGATTGGTTGTCAGGGGCCCTTGGAAAACCTCCTCTAACTATGGCTACACCTTC.

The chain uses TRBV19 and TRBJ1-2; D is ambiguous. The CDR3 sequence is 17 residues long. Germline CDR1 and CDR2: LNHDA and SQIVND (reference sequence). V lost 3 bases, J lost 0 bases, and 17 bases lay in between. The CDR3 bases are TGTGCCAGTAGTATTAAGGCTGGACTTTCAGCTAACTATGGCTACACCTTC. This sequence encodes CASSIKAGLSANYGYTF. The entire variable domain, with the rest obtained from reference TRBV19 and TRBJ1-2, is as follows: DGGITQSPKYLFRKEGQNVTLSCEQNLNHDAMYWYRQDPGQGLRLIYYSQIVNDFQKGDIAEGYSVSREKKESFPLTVTSAQKNPTAFYLCASSIKAGLSANYGYTFGSGTRLTVV.

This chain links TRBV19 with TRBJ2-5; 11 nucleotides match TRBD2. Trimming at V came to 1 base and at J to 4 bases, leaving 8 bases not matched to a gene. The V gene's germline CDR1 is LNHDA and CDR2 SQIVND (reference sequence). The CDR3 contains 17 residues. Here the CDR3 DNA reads TGTGCCAGTAGTATAGGCGGGACTAGCGGCCTGGGAGAGACCCAGTACTTC. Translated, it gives CASSIGGTSGLGETQYF.

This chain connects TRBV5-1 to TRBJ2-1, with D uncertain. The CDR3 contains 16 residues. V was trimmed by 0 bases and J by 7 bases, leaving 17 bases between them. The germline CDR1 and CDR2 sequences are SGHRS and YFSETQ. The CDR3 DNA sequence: TGCGCCAGCAGCTTGGGTGGCAGGATCTCCCATAATGAGCAGTTCTTC. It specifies CASSLGGRISHNEQFF.

The CDR3 sequence: CASRHRTDIYGYTF. CDR3 nucleotide sequence: TGTGCCAGTAGACACAGGACAGATATCTATGGCTACACCTTC. The rearrangement uses TRBV19 and TRBJ1-2; D possibly corresponds to TRBD1 (6 bases). V lost 6 bases, J lost 4 bases, and 15 bases lay in between. The CDR3 extends over 14 amino acids. The germline V gene has CDR1 LNHDA and CDR2 SQIVND (reference sequence).

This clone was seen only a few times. CDR3 DNA: TGTGCCAGCAGCTTAGGGGGTCCGGGGGTACAGTACGTC. It is translated as CASSLGGPGVQYV. The chain joins TRBV11-3 to TRBJ2-7; a weak D match, TRBD2 (6 bases). The ends were cut back, 1 base at V and 10 bases at J, with 14 bases in the middle. The germline V gene has CDR1 SGHNT and CDR2 YENEEA. The CDR3 extends over 13 amino acids.

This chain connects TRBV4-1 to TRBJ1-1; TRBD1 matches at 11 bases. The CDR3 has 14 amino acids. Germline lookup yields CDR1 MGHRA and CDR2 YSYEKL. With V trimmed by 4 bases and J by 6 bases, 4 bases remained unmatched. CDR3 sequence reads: CASSRGGQGAEAFF. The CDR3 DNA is TGCGCCAGCAGCCGAGGGGGACAGGGGGCTGAAGCTTTCTTT.

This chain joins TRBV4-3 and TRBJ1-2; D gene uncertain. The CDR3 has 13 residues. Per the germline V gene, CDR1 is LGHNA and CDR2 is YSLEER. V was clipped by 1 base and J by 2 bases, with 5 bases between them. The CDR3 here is CASSQGRNYGYTF. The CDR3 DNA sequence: TGCGCCAGCAGCCAAGGTAGAAACTATGGCTACACCTTC.

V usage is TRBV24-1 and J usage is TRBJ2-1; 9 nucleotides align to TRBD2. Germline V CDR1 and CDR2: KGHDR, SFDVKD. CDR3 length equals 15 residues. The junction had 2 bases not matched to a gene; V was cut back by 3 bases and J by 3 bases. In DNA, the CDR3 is TGTGCCACCAGTGATCCTAGCGGGAACTACAATGAGCAGTTCTTC. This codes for CATSDPSGNYNEQFF.

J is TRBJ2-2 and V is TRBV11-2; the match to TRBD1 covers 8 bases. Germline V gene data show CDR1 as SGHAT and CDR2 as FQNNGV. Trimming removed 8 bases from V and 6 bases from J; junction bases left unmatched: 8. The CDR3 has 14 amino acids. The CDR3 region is CASRQTGAAGELFF. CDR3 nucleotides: TGTGCCAGCCGGCAGACAGGGGCGGCCGGGGAGCTGTTTTTT.